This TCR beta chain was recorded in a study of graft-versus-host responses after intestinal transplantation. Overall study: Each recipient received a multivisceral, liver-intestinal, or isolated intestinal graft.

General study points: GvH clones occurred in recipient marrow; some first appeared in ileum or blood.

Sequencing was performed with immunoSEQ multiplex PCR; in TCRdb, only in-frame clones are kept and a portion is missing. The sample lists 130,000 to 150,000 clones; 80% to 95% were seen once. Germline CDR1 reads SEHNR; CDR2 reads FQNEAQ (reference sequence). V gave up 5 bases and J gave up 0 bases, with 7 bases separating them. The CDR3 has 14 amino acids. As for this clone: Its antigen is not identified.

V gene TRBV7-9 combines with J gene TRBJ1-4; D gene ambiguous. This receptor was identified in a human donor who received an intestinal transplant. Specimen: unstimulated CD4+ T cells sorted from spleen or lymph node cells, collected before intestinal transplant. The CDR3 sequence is CASSRFATNEKLFF. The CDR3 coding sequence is TGTGCCAGCAGCCGTTTTGCAACTAATGAAAAACTGTTTTTT.